The rows below give T cell receptor beta chains drawn from one sample of a study of cytomegalovirus exposure and HLA in healthy donors. Produced via immunoSEQ multiplex PCR; TCRdb's table is partial and in-frame only. The table has 100,000 to 150,000 clones, about 72% seen once; the top ten hold 1.3% to 1.5%. Sequencing was performed on PBMCs. All receptors come from a female donor in good health and CMV-seronegative. Each CDR3 is given with its conserved first and last residue. D genes are given only for firm matches. Size values are once, few and many counts, or a class for expanded clones, and some rows have none.

D: .; size: .; V: TRBV9; J: TRBJ1-1; CDR3: CASSSLAGNTEAFF; DNA: TGTGCCAGCAGCAGCCTGGCGGGGAACACTGAAGCTTTCTTT
D: .; size: .; V: TRBV19; J: TRBJ2-5; CDR3: CASSIGSELLGETQYF; DNA: TGTGCCAGTAGTATTGGGAGCGAGCTCCTCGGTGAGACCCAGTACTTC
D: .; size: .; V: TRBV20-1; J: TRBJ2-5; CDR3: CSASSAETQYF; DNA: TGCAGTGCTAGTAGCGCAGAGACCCAGTACTTC
D: .; size: once; V: TRBV7-2; J: TRBJ1-1; CDR3: CASSFSGITEAFF; DNA: TGTGCCAGCAGCTTTTCAGGGATCACTGAAGCTTTCTTT
D: .; size: few; V: TRBV7-9; J: TRBJ2-7; CDR3: CASSLAMVGYEQYF; DNA: TGTGCCAGCAGCTTAGCGATGGTCGGCTACGAGCAGTACTTC
D: .; size: .; V: TRBV5-4; J: TRBJ1-2; CDR3: CASSPGTPTPYGYTF; DNA: TGTGCCAGCAGCCCCGGGACTCCGACCCCCTATGGCTACACCTTC
D: TRBD1; size: .; V: TRBV4-3; J: TRBJ2-7; CDR3: CASSQAYRDRDPYEQYF; DNA: TGCGCCAGCAGCCAAGCCTACCGGGACAGGGATCCCTACGAGCAGTACTTC
D: .; size: .; V: TRBV5-1; J: TRBJ1-4; CDR3: CASSLAGATNEKLFF; DNA: TGCGCCAGCAGCTTGGCGGGTGCAACTAATGAAAAACTGTTTTTT
D: .; size: .; V: TRBV9; J: TRBJ2-2; CDR3: CASSFRNTGELFF; DNA: TGTGCCAGCAGCTTCAGGAACACCGGGGAGCTGTTTTTT
D: TRBD2; size: .; V: TRBV7-2; J: TRBJ2-7; CDR3: CASSPQGTSGEYEQYF; DNA: TGTGCCAGCAGCCCCCAGGGGACTAGCGGGGAATACGAGCAGTACTTC
D: .; size: medium-sized; V: TRBV28; J: TRBJ2-6; CDR3: CASRTDSSISGANVLTF; DNA: TGTGCCAGCAGGACCGACAGTTCCATCTCTGGGGCCAACGTCCTGACTTTC
D: .; size: .; V: TRBV7-2; J: TRBJ2-1; CDR3: CASSPGIYNEQFF; DNA: TGTGCCAGCAGCCCGGGAATCTACAATGAGCAGTTCTTC
D: .; size: .; V: TRBV21-1; J: TRBJ2-7; CDR3: CASSKALSGVHEQYF; DNA: TGTGCCAGCAGCAAGGCCCTCTCAGGGGTCCACGAGCAGTACTTC
D: TRBD1; size: .; V: TRBV6-4; J: TRBJ1-2; CDR3: CASSPGGGNYGYTF; DNA: TGTGCCAGCAGTCCAGGGGGCGGCAACTATGGCTACACCTTC
D: .; size: .; V: TRBV28; J: TRBJ1-4; CDR3: CASSLFKGVIEKLFF; DNA: TGTGCCAGCAGTTTGTTCAAGGGGGTCATTGAAAAACTGTTTTTT
D: .; size: .; V: TRBV7-3; J: TRBJ2-3; CDR3: CASSLKSGRTDTQYF; DNA: TGTGCCAGCAGCTTAAAAAGCGGGCGCACAGATACGCAGTATTTT
D: .; size: .; V: TRBV28; J: TRBJ2-2; CDR3: CASRQNTGELFF; DNA: TGTGCCAGCAGACAGAACACCGGGGAGCTGTTTTTT
D: TRBD1; size: once; V: TRBV2; J: TRBJ2-2; CDR3: CASSRRDRVTGELFF; DNA: TGTGCCAGCAGTCGCCGGGACAGGGTTACCGGGGAGCTGTTTTTT
D: TRBD1; size: .; V: TRBV5-4; J: TRBJ1-1; CDR3: CASSVDRWDTEAFF; DNA: TGTGCCAGCAGCGTGGACAGGTGGGACACTGAAGCTTTCTTT
D: .; size: once; V: TRBV25-1; J: TRBJ2-6; CDR3: CASSEITGSAANVLTF; DNA: TGTGCCAGCAGTGAAATTACAGGGAGTGCGGCCAACGTCCTGACTTTC
D: .; size: .; V: TRBV7-2; J: TRBJ1-6; CDR3: CASSLVGGGYNSPLHF; DNA: TGTGCCAGCAGCTTAGTGGGCGGGGGCTATAATTCACCCCTCCACTTT
D: TRBD1; size: .; V: TRBV19; J: TRBJ2-7; CDR3: CASSIYSGQGNEQYF; DNA: TGTGCCAGTAGTATTTACTCCGGACAGGGGAACGAGCAGTACTTC
D: TRBD2; size: .; V: TRBV7-9; J: TRBJ2-3; CDR3: CASEGLAGGEDTQYF; DNA: TGTGCCAGCGAGGGACTAGCGGGAGGGGAAGATACGCAGTATTTT
D: .; size: .; V: TRBV30; J: TRBJ2-3; CDR3: CAWSQGPDTQYF; DNA: TGTGCCTGGAGTCAGGGCCCAGATACGCAGTATTTT
D: .; size: .; V: TRBV28; J: TRBJ2-5; CDR3: CASSLEVGMRGETQYF; DNA: TGTGCCAGCAGTTTAGAAGTCGGCATGAGAGGAGAGACCCAGTACTTC
D: .; size: .; V: TRBV10-3; J: TRBJ1-1; CDR3: CATTVRQLNTEAFF; DNA: TGTGCCACCACCGTGAGGCAGCTGAACACTGAAGCTTTCTTT
D: .; size: .; V: TRBV4-1; J: TRBJ2-3; CDR3: CASSQAFGLTNTDTQYF; DNA: TGCGCCAGCAGCCAAGCTTTTGGATTGACTAACACAGATACGCAGTATTTT
D: .; size: .; V: TRBV19; J: TRBJ2-7; CDR3: CASSDRRATEEQYF; DNA: TGTGCCAGTAGTGACCGGAGGGCCACGGAAGAGCAGTACTTC
D: .; size: few; V: TRBV6-5; J: TRBJ2-7; CDR3: CASSYSRYYEQYF; DNA: TGTGCCAGCAGTTACTCGAGGTACTACGAGCAGTACTTC
D: .; size: .; V: TRBV5-1; J: TRBJ1-1; CDR3: CASSWGLNTEAFF; DNA: TGCGCCAGCAGCTGGGGGCTTAACACTGAAGCTTTCTTT
D: TRBD1; size: .; V: TRBV10-3; J: TRBJ2-2; CDR3: CAISGTGLAGGELFF; DNA: TGTGCCATCAGTGGGACAGGGTTGGCGGGCGGGGAGCTGTTTTTT
D: TRBD2; size: .; V: TRBV7-2; J: TRBJ2-1; CDR3: CASRTMAGAYNEQFF; DNA: TGTGCCAGCAGGACTATGGCGGGGGCCTACAATGAGCAGTTCTTC
D: TRBD1; size: .; V: TRBV19; J: TRBJ2-3; CDR3: CASSTNLGQITSTDTQYF; DNA: TGTGCCAGTAGTACTAACCTGGGACAGATCACTAGCACAGATACGCAGTATTTT
D: TRBD2; size: .; V: TRBV7-2; J: TRBJ2-3; CDR3: CASSPRPSGTTDTQYF; DNA: TGTGCCAGCAGCCCTAGGCCTAGCGGGACCACAGATACGCAGTATTTT
D: TRBD1; size: .; V: TRBV28; J: TRBJ2-7; CDR3: CASSFQGQTYEQYF; DNA: TGTGCCAGCAGTTTTCAGGGACAGACCTACGAGCAGTACTTC
D: .; size: .; V: TRBV28; J: TRBJ2-7; CDR3: CASSLAGYEQYF; DNA: TGTGCCAGCAGTTTGGCCGGGTACGAGCAGTACTTC
D: TRBD1; size: .; V: TRBV10-3; J: TRBJ2-7; CDR3: CASGGQLTYEQYF; DNA: TGTGCCTCAGGGGGACAGTTAACCTACGAGCAGTACTTC
D: .; size: .; V: TRBV5-5; J: TRBJ2-3; CDR3: CASSRPDGSGPTDTQYF; DNA: TGTGCCAGCAGCCGACCGGATGGTAGCGGACCCACAGATACGCAGTATTTT
D: TRBD1; size: .; V: TRBV5-6; J: TRBJ1-1; CDR3: CASSSNLLKTGVTEAFF; DNA: TGTGCCAGCAGCTCTAACCTTCTTAAGACAGGGGTTACTGAAGCTTTCTTT
D: TRBD1; size: .; V: TRBV10-2; J: TRBJ1-1; CDR3: CASRGQGGFTEAFF; DNA: TGCGCCAGCAGGGGACAGGGGGGATTTACTGAAGCTTTCTTT
D: .; size: .; V: TRBV30; J: TRBJ1-4; CDR3: CAWRPIRGVNEKLFF; DNA: TGTGCCTGGAGACCTATTCGGGGGGTTAATGAAAAACTGTTTTTT
D: .; size: .; V: TRBV28; J: TRBJ2-2; CDR3: CAPGRTGELFF; DNA: TGTGCCCCCGGGAGAACCGGGGAGCTGTTTTTT
D: .; size: .; V: TRBV28; J: TRBJ1-1; CDR3: CASSPLPWEGRNTEAFF; DNA: TGTGCCAGCAGTCCTCTACCTTGGGAGGGACGTAACACTGAAGCTTTCTTT
D: TRBD1; size: few; V: TRBV19; J: TRBJ1-1; CDR3: CASVNPGGRSTEAFF; DNA: TGTGCCAGCGTAAACCCAGGGGGCAGGAGCACTGAAGCTTTCTTT
D: .; size: few; V: TRBV18; J: TRBJ1-4; CDR3: CASSLTANLEKLFF; DNA: TGTGCCAGCTCACTGACAGCAAATCTAGAAAAACTGTTTTTT
D: .; size: .; V: TRBV2; J: TRBJ2-1; CDR3: CASSPWLAPRSRYEQFF; DNA: TGTGCCAGCAGCCCCTGGCTAGCGCCGAGAAGTAGGTATGAGCAGTTCTTC
D: TRBD2; size: once; V: TRBV4-2; J: TRBJ2-1; CDR3: CASSHLGTSGIIQQFF; DNA: TGTGCCAGCAGCCACCTCGGGACTAGCGGGATCATACAGCAGTTCTTC
D: .; size: .; V: TRBV18; J: TRBJ1-5; CDR3: CASSTGQFGAQPQHF; DNA: TGTGCCAGCTCAACCGGACAGTTTGGGGCTCAGCCCCAGCATTTT
D: TRBD1; size: .; V: TRBV4-1; J: TRBJ1-1; CDR3: CASSQDSARGVTEAFF; DNA: TGCGCCAGCAGCCAAGATTCTGCCAGGGGGGTGACTGAAGCTTTCTTT
D: TRBD2; size: .; V: TRBV4-2; J: TRBJ2-3; CDR3: CASSQGSSGSSTDTQYF; DNA: TGTGCCAGCAGCCAAGGGTCTAGCGGAAGTAGCACAGATACGCAGTATTTT
D: .; size: .; V: TRBV4-2; J: TRBJ2-5; CDR3: CASSQWGLAEVQETQYF; DNA: TGTGCCAGCAGCCAATGGGGGCTAGCGGAGGTCCAAGAGACCCAGTACTTC